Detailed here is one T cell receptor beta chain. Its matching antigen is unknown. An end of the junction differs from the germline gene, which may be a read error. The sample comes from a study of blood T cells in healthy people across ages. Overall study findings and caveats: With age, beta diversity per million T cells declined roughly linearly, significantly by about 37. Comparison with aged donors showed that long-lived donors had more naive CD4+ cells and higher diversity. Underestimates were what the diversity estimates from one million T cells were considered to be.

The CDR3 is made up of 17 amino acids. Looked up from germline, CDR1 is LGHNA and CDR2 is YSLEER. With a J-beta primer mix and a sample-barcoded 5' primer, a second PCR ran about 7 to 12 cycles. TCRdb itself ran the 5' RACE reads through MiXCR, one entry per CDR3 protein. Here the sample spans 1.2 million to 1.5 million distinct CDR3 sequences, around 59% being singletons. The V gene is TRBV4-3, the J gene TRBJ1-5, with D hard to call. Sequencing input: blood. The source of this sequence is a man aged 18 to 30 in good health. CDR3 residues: CTSSQEVSGQLNQPQHF. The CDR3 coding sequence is TGCACCAGCAGCCAAGAAGTGTCTGGGCAGCTAAATCAGCCCCAGCATTTT.